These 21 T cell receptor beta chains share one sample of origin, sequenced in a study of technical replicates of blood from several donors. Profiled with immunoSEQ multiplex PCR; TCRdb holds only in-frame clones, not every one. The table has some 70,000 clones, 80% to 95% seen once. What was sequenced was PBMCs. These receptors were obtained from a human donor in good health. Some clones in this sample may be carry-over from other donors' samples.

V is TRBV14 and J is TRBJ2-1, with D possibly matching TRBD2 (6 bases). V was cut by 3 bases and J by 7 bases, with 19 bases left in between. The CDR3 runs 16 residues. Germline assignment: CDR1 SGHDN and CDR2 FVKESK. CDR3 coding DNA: TGTGCCAGCAGCCAGGGTCTAGCAGGGAGCGGGAATGAGCAGTTCTTC. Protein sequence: CASSQGLAGSGNEQFF.

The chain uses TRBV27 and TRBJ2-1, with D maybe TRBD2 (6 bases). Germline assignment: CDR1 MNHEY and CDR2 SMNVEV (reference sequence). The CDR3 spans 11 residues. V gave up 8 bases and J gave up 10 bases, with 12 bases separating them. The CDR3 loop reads CASFRGNEQFF. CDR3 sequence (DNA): TGTGCCAGCTTCCGCGGGAACGAGCAGTTCTTC.

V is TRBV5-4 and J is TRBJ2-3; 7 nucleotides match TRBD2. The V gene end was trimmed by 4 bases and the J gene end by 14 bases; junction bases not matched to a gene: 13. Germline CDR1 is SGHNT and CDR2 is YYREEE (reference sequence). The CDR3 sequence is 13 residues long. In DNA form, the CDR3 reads TGTGCCAGCAGCACTCAAAACGTAGCGGGCTGGTATTTT. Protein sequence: CASSTQNVAGWYF.

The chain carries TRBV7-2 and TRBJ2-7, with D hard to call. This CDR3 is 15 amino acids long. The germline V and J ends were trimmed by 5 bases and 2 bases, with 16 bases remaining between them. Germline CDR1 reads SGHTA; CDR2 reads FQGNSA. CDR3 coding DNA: TGTGCCAGCAGCAGAGAGGTTTACCGCACCTACGAGCAGTACTTC. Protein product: CASSREVYRTYEQYF.

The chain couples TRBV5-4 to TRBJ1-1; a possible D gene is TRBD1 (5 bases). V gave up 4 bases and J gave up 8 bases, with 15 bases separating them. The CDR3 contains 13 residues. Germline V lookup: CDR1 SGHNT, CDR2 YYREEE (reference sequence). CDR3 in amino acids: CASSPWRGKEAFF. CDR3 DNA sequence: TGTGCCAGCAGCCCATGGCGGGGGAAGGAAGCTTTCTTT.

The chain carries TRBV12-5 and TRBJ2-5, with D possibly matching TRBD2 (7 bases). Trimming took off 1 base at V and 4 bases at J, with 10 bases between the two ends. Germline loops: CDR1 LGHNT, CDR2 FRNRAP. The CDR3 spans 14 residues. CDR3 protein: CASGLGGGTETQYF. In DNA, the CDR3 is TGTGCTAGTGGTTTGGGGGGGGGCACAGAGACCCAGTACTTC.

The CDR3 nucleotides read TGTGCCAGCAGCTTACCCTACTCCGGGGAGCAGTACTTC. Its translation is CASSLPYSGEQYF. The chain links TRBV7-6 to TRBJ2-7; D unresolved. V was pared by 2 bases and J by 7 bases, with 12 bases between. The CDR3 has 13 residues. Looked up from germline, CDR1 is SGHVS and CDR2 is FNYEAQ.

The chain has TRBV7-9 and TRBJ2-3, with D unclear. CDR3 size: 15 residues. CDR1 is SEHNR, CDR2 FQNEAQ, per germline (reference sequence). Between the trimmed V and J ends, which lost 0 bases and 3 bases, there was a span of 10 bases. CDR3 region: CASSLARIGTDTQYF. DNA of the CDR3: TGTGCCAGCAGCTTAGCCAGGATTGGGACAGATACGCAGTATTTT.

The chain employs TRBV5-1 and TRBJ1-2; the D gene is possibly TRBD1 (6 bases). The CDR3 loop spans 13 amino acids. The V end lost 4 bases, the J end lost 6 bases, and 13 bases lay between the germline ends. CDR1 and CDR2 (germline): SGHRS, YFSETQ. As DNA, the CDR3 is TGCGCCAGCAGCGTGACAGGTCCGGATGGCTACACCTTC. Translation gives CASSVTGPDGYTF. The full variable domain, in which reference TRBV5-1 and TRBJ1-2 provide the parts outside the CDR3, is KAGVTQTPRYLIKTRGQQVTLSCSPISGHRSVSWYQQTPGQGLQFLFEYFSETQRNKGNFPGRFSGRQFSNSRSEMNVSTLELGDSALYLCASSVTGPDGYTFGSGTRLTVV.

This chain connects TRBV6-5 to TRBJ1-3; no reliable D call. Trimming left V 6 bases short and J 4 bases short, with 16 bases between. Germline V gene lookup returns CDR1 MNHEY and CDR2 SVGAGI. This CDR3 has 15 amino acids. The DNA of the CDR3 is TGTGCCAGCAGGGGCGGGAGCGGAGGAGGAAACACCATATATTTT. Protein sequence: CASRGGSGGGNTIYF.

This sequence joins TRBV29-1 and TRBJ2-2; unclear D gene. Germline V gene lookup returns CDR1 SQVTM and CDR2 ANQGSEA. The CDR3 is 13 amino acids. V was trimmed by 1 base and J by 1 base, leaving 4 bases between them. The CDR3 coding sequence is TGCAGCGTTGAAGTCGGGAACACCGGGGAGCTGTTTTTT. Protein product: CSVEVGNTGELFF.

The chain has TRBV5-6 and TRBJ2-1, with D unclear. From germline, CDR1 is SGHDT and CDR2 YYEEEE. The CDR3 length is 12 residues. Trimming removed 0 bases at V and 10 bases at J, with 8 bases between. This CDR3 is CASSLGANEQFF. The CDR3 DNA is TGTGCCAGCAGCTTGGGAGCCAACGAGCAGTTCTTC.

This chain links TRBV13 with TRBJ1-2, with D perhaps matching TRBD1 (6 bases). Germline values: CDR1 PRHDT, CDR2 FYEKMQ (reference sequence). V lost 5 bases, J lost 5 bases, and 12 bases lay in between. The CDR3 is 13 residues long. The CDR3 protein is CASSRTERYGYTF. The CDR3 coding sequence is TGTGCCAGCAGCAGGACAGAGCGATATGGCTACACCTTC.

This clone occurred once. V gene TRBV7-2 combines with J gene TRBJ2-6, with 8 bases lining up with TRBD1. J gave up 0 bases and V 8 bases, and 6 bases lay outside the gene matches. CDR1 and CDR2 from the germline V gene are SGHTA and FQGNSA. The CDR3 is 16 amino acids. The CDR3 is CASGQGHFSGANVLTF. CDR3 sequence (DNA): TGTGCCAGCGGACAGGGACATTTCTCTGGGGCCAACGTCCTGACTTTC.

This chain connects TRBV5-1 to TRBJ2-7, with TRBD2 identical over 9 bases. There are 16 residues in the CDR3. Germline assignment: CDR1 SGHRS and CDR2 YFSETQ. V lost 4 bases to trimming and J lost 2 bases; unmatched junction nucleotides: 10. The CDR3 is CASSPGPSGMPYEQYF. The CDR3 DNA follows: TGCGCCAGCAGCCCGGGACCTAGCGGGATGCCCTACGAGCAGTACTTC. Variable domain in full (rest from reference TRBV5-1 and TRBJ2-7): KAGVTQTPRYLIKTRGQQVTLSCSPISGHRSVSWYQQTPGQGLQFLFEYFSETQRNKGNFPGRFSGRQFSNSRSEMNVSTLELGDSALYLCASSPGPSGMPYEQYFGPGTRLTVT.

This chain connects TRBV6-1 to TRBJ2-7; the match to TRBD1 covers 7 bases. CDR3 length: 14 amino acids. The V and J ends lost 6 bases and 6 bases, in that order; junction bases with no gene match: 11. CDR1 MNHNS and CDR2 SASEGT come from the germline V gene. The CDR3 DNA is TGTGCCAGCAGGGAGGACAGGTTTATTCCCGAGCAGTACTTC. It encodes CASREDRFIPEQYF.

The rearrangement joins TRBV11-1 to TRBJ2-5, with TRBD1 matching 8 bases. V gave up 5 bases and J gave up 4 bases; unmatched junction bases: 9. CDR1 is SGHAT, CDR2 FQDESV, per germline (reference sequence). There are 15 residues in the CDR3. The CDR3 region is CASSPRTGQRETQYF. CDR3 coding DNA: TGTGCCAGCAGCCCTAGGACAGGGCAGCGAGAGACCCAGTACTTC.

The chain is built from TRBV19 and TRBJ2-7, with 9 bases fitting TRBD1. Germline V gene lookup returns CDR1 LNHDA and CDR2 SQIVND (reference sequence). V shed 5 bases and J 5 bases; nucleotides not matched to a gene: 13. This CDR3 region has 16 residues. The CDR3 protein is CASSAITGGGVHEQYF. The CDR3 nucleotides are TGTGCCAGTAGTGCGATTACAGGGGGCGGTGTACACGAGCAGTACTTC.

This CDR3 is CASSWTDTEAFF. DNA for the CDR3: TGTGCCAGCAGCTGGACAGACACTGAAGCTTTCTTT. The J gene is TRBJ1-1, the V gene TRBV5-5, with a possible D match to TRBD1 (6 bases). Germline-derived CDR1 and CDR2 are SGHKS and YYEKEE (reference sequence). There are 12 residues in the CDR3. With 3 bases removed from V and 3 bases from J, the gap between germline ends came to 6 bases.

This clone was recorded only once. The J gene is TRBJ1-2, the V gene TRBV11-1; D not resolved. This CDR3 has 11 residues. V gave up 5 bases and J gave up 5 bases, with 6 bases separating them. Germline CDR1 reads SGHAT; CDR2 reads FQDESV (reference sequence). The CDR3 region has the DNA TGTGCCAGCAGCCCGGGTTATGGCTACACCTTC. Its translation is CASSPGYGYTF.

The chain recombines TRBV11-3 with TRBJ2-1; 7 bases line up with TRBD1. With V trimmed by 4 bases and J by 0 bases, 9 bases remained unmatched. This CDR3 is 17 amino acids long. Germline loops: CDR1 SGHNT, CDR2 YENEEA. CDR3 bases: TGTGCCAGCAGCTCTAGGGGAACAGGGGTCTCCTACAATGAGCAGTTCTTC. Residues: CASSSRGTGVSYNEQFF.